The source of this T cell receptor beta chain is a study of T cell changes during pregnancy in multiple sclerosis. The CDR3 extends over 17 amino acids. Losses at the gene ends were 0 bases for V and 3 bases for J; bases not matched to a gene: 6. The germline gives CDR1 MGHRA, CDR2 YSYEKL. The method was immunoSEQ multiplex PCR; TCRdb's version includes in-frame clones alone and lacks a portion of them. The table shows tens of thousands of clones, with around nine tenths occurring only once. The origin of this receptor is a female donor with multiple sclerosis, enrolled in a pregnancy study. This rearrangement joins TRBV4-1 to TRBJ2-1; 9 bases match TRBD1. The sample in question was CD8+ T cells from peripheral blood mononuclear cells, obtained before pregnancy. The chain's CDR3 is CASSQDSRQGVYNEQFF. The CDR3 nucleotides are TGCGCCAGCAGCCAAGATTCCCGACAGGGGGTCTACAATGAGCAGTTCTTC.